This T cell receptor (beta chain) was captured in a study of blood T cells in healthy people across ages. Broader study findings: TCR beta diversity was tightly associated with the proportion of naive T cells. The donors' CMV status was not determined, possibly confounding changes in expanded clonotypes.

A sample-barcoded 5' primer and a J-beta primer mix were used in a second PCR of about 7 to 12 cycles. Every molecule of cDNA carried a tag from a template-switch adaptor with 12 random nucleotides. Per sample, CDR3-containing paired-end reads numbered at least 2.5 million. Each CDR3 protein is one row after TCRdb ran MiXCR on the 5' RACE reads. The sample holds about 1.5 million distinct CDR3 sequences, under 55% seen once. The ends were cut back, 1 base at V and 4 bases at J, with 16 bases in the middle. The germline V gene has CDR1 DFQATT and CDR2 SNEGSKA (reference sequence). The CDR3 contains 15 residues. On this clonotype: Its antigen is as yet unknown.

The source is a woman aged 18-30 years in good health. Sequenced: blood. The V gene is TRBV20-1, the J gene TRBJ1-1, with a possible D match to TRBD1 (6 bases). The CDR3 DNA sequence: TGCAGTGCTAGAGGTGGGACAACTGGATTCACTGAAGCTTTCTTT. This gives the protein CSARGGTTGFTEAFF.